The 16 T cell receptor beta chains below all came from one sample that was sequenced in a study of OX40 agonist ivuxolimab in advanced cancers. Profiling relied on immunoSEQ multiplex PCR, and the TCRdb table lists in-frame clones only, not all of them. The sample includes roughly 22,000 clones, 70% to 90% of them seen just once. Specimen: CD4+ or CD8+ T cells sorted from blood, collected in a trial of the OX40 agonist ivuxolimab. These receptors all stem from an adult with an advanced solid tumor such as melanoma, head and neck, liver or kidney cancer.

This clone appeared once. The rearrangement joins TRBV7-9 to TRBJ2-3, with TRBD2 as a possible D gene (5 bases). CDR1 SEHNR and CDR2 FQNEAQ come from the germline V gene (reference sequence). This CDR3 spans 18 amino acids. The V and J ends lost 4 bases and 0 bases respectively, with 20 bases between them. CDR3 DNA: TGTGCCAGCAGCTCCCTAGCAGCGGACCCCCCAAGCACAGATACGCAGTATTTT. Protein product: CASSSLAADPPSTDTQYF. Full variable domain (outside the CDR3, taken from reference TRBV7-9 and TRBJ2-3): DTGVSQNPRHKITKRGQNVTFRCDPISEHNRLYWYRQTLGQGPEFLTYFQNEAQLEKSRLLSDRFSAERPKGSFSTLEIQRTEQGDSAMYLCASSSLAADPPSTDTQYFGPGTRLTVL.

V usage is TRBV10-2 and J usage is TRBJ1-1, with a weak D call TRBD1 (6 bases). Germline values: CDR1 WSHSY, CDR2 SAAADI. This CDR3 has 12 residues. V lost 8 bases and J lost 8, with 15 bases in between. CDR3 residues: CASSGGALEAFF. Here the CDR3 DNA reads TGCGCCAGCTCCGGGGGGGCTCTGGAAGCTTTCTTT.

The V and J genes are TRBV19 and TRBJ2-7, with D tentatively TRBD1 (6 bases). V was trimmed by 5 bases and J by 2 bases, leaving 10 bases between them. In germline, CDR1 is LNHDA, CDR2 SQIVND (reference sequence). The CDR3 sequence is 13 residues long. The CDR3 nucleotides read TGTGCCAGTAGTCCGGGACATCCCTACGAGCAGTACTTC. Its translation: CASSPGHPYEQYF.

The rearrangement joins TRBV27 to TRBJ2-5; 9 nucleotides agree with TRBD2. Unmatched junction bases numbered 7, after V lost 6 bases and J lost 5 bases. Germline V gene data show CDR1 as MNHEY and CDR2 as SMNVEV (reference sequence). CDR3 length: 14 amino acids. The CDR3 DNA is TGTGCCAGCAGCTTAGCGGGAGATTGGGAGACCCAGTACTTC. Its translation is CASSLAGDWETQYF.

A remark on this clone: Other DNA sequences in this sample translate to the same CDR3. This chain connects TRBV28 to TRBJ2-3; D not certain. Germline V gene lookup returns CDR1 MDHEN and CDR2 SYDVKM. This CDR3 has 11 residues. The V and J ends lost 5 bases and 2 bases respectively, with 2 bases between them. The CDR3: CASSPTDTQYF. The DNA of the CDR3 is TGTGCCAGCAGTCCCACAGATACGCAGTATTTT.

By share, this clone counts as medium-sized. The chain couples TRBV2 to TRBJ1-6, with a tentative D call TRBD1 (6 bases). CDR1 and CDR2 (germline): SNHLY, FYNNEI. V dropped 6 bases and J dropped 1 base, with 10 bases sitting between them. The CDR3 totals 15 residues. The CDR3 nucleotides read TGTGCCAGCAGACTCCAGGGGTCCTATAATTCACCCCTCCACTTT. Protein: CASRLQGSYNSPLHF.

Here the CDR3 DNA reads TGTGCCAGCAGCCAAGAGGGGACAGAATACGAGCAGTACTTC. This gives the protein CASSQEGTEYEQYF. V and J are TRBV14 and TRBJ2-7; 7 bases match TRBD1. Germline V gives CDR1 SGHDN, CDR2 FVKESK. With V trimmed by 0 bases and J by 4 bases, 3 bases remained unmatched. CDR3 length: 14 amino acids.

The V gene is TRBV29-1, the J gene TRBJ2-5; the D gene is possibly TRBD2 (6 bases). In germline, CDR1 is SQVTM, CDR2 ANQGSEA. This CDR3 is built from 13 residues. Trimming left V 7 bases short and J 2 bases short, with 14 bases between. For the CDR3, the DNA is TGCAGCGCCGCGGGACCGCAACAAGAGACCCAGTACTTC. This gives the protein CSAAGPQQETQYF.

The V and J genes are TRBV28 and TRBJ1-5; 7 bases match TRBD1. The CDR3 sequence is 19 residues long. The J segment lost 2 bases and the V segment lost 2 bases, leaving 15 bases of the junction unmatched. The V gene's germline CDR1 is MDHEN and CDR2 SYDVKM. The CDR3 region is CASSLPGTAAVSGNQPQHF. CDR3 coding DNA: TGTGCCAGCAGTTTACCCGGGACAGCGGCGGTTAGTGGCAATCAGCCCCAGCATTTT. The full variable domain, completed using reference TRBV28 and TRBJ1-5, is DVKVTQSSRYLVKRTGEKVFLECVQDMDHENMFWYRQDPGLGLRLIYFSYDVKMKEKGDIPEGYSVSREKKERFSLILESASTNQTSMYLCASSLPGTAAVSGNQPQHFGDGTRLSIL.

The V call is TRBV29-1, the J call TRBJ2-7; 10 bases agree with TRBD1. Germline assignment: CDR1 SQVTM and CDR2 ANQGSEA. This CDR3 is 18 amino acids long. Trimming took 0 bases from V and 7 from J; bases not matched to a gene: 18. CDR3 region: CSVEEWSTGDRGRFEQYF. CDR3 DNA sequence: TGCAGCGTTGAAGAATGGAGTACCGGAGACAGGGGGCGCTTTGAGCAGTACTTC.

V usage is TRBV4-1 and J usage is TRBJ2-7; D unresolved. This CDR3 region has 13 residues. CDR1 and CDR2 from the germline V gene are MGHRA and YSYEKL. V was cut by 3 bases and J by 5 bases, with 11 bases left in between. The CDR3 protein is CASSQGMSDEQYF. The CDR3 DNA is TGCGCCAGCAGCCAGGGTATGAGCGACGAGCAGTACTTC.

The DNA for the CDR3 is TGTGCAAGTCGCGCTATGGAGAGGGCCTATGGCTACACCTTC. Encoded protein: CASRAMERAYGYTF. The gene calls are TRBV12-2 and TRBJ1-2. TRBV12-2 is termed a pseudogene. CDR3 size: 14 residues.

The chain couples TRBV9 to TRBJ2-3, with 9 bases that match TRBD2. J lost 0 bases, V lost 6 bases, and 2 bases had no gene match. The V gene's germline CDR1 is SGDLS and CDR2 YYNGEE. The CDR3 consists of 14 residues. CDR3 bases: TGTGCCAGCAACCTAGCGGGGAGCACAGATACGCAGTATTTT. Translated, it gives CASNLAGSTDTQYF.

Here the CDR3 reads CASSLRGSGSSYNEQFF. DNA for the CDR3: TGTGCCAGCAGCTTACGGGGCAGCGGGTCGTCCTACAATGAGCAGTTCTTC. This rearrangement joins TRBV7-8 to TRBJ2-1; TRBD2 is a possible D gene (6 bases). CDR3 size: 17 residues. Between the trimmed V and J ends, which lost 2 bases and 1 base, there was a span of 15 bases. The germline V gene encodes CDR1 SGHVS and CDR2 FQNEAQ.

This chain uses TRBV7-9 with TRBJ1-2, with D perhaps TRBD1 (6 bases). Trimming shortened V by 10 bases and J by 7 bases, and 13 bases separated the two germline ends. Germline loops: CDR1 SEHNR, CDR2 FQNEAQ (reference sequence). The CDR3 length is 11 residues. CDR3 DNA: TGTGCCATCGTACAGGGTCGTGGCTACACCTTC. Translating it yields CAIVQGRGYTF.

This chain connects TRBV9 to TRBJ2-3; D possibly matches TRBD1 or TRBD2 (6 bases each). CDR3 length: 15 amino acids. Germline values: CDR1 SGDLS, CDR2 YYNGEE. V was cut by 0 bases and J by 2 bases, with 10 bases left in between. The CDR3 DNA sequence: TGTGCCAGCAGCGTAGAGGGGGGAATCACAGATACGCAGTATTTT. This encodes CASSVEGGITDTQYF. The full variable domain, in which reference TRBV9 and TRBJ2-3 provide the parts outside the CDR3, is DSGVTQTPKHLITATGQRVTLRCSPRSGDLSVYWYQQSLDQGLQFLIQYYNGEERAKGNILERFSAQQFPDLHSELNLSSLELGDSALYFCASSVEGGITDTQYFGPGTRLTVL.